This entry features one TCR beta chain sequence. The data derive from a study of tumor T cells in aggressive B-cell lymphoma. The protocol was immunoSEQ multiplex PCR, while the TCRdb copy is restricted to in-frame clones and leaves out a portion. The sample holds 2,000 to 3,000 clones; around 90% are singletons and the top ten take approximately 4.7%. Germline CDR1 reads LNHNV; CDR2 reads YYDKDF (reference sequence). The CDR3 loop spans 17 amino acids. Unmatched junction bases numbered 8, after V lost 0 bases and J lost 5 bases. The V and J genes are TRBV15 and TRBJ2-5, with 11 bases matching TRBD1. The sequencing input was tumor tissue. This TCR was sampled from an adult with diffuse large B cell lymphoma. The DNA for the CDR3 is TGTGCCACCAGCAGAGAGTACGGACAGGGGGCCCTGGAGACCCAGTACTTC. Encoded protein: CATSREYGQGALETQYF.